The 24 T cell receptor beta chains below all came from one sample that was sequenced in a study of vaccination effects on CD4 cells after COVID-19. These TCRs' antigens remain unknown. Sequenced by immunoSEQ multiplex PCR; TCRdb stores in-frame clones only, minus some. The sample lists about 46,000 clones; approximately 74% were seen once. Once cultured for roughly ten days, the cells underwent separation to obtain CD4+ T cells. The sequencing used CD4+ T cells from PBMCs cultured without peptide, collected before COVID-19 vaccination. The origin of the receptors is a human donor who had a prior SARS-CoV-2 infection.

The rearrangement uses TRBV7-3 and TRBJ2-2, with TRBD2 identical over 9 bases. Looked up from germline, CDR1 is SGHTA and CDR2 is FQGTGA. The CDR3 has 16 residues. J was trimmed by 4 bases and V by 5 bases; bases with no gene match: 8. The CDR3 spells CASSTGLARGTGELFF. CDR3 coding DNA: TGTGCCAGCAGCACCGGACTAGCGAGGGGCACCGGGGAGCTGTTTTTT.

The table lists this clone with a few counts. The V call is TRBV2, the J call TRBJ1-6, with unresolved D. Trimming took off 4 bases at V and 10 bases at J, with 14 bases between the two ends. CDR1 is SNHLY and CDR2 is FYNNEI in the germline V gene. This CDR3 region has 14 residues. In DNA, the CDR3 is TGTGCCAGCAGTGGGACGGAAAGACGGTCACCCCTCCACTTT. As protein: CASSGTERRSPLHF.

This clone was counted once. The V call is TRBV7-6, the J call TRBJ1-6; D unresolved. Between the trimmed V and J ends, which lost 0 bases and 0 bases, there was a span of 9 bases. The CDR3 totals 17 residues. Germline CDR1 and CDR2: SGHVS and FNYEAQ. The CDR3 region is CASSLATPSSYNSPLHF. For the CDR3, the DNA is TGTGCCAGCAGCTTAGCAACACCGAGCTCCTATAATTCACCCCTCCACTTT.

This clone was picked up one time. The chain combines TRBV29-1 with TRBJ2-2; no definite D call. V was pared by 7 bases and J by 7 bases, with 16 bases between. The CDR3 has 13 amino acids. Germline lookup yields CDR1 SQVTM and CDR2 ANQGSEA. The CDR3, as DNA: TGCAGCGCCCGGACCATCGGTCACGGGGAGCTGTTTTTT. Translation gives CSARTIGHGELFF.

The chain combines TRBV4-1 with TRBJ1-6; D possibly corresponds to TRBD1 (5 bases). V was cut by 1 base and J by 7 bases, with 11 bases left in between. The V gene's germline CDR1 is MGHRA and CDR2 YSYEKL. The CDR3 runs to 15 residues. CDR3 DNA: TGCGCCAGCAGCCAAGTCCCAGGGCCCAATTCACCCCTCCACTTT. Translating gives CASSQVPGPNSPLHF.

This clone appeared once. The chain employs TRBV10-3 and TRBJ2-2, with 7 bases matching TRBD2. The trim removed 3 bases at V and 5 bases at J, leaving 9 bases unmatched. The CDR3 extends over 16 amino acids. Germline V gene data show CDR1 as ENHRY and CDR2 as SYGVKD. This chain's CDR3 is CAISDSSGKGTGELFF. CDR3 bases: TGTGCCATCAGTGACTCTAGCGGAAAGGGGACCGGGGAGCTGTTTTTT.

CDR3 region: CASSQDGGLPQHF. Written as DNA, the CDR3 is TGTGCCAGCAGCCAAGACGGGGGGCTGCCCCAGCATTTT. This chain links TRBV14 with TRBJ1-5, with D possibly being TRBD1 (6 bases). V was shortened by 0 bases and J by 9 bases, with 9 bases between the two germline ends. The CDR3 contains 13 residues. Germline CDR1 SGHDN, CDR2 FVKESK.

The chain employs TRBV7-2 and TRBJ2-5; 13 nucleotides align to TRBD2. CDR1 and CDR2 (germline): SGHTA, FQGNSA. This CDR3 contains 15 residues. With 5 bases clipped from V and 2 bases from J, the junction kept 2 bases outside the gene matches. DNA of the CDR3: TGTGCCAGCAGCCTGGGACTAGCGGGACAAGAGACCCAGTACTTC. Its translation: CASSLGLAGQETQYF.

This clone has just one count. As DNA, the CDR3 is TGCGCCAGCAGCTTGGGGGCGGGAGGTTCAGATACGCAGTATTTT. Translated, it gives CASSLGAGGSDTQYF. The chain employs TRBV5-1 and TRBJ2-3; 8 nucleotides align to TRBD2. From germline, CDR1 is SGHRS and CDR2 YFSETQ. The CDR3 length is 15 residues. With 0 bases clipped from V and 4 bases from J, the junction kept 4 bases outside the gene matches. The entire variable domain, with the rest obtained from reference TRBV5-1 and TRBJ2-3, is as follows: KAGVTQTPRYLIKTRGQQVTLSCSPISGHRSVSWYQQTPGQGLQFLFEYFSETQRNKGNFPGRFSGRQFSNSRSEMNVSTLELGDSALYLCASSLGAGGSDTQYFGPGTRLTVL.

The chain has TRBV5-4 and TRBJ2-1; 9 bases map to TRBD2. CDR1 and CDR2 (germline): SGHNT, YYREEE (reference sequence). The length of the CDR3 is 15 residues. Germline trimming cut 0 bases from V and 8 bases from J; bases unmatched to any gene: 6. CDR3 nucleotide sequence: TGTGCCAGCAGCTTGGTAGCGGGAGCGGGCGATGAGCAGTTCTTC. It translates to CASSLVAGAGDEQFF.

The chain couples TRBV6-6 to TRBJ1-1; no clear D gene. The germline V and J ends were trimmed by 0 bases and 10 bases, with 12 bases remaining between them. CDR1 MNHNY and CDR2 SVGAGI come from the germline V gene (reference sequence). The CDR3 extends over 13 amino acids. The CDR3 protein is CASSYSLGSPAFF. CDR3 DNA: TGTGCCAGCAGTTACTCCCTCGGCTCTCCAGCTTTCTTT.

This clone appeared a few times. This chain uses TRBV27 with TRBJ2-1; 9 nucleotides line up with TRBD1. V dropped 3 bases and J dropped 5; count of bases not matched to a gene: 8. Looked up from germline, CDR1 is MNHEY and CDR2 is SMNVEV (reference sequence). The CDR3 consists of 16 residues. The CDR3 region has the DNA TGTGCCAGCAGTTTTTCTTCCGGGACAGGGAACAATGAGCAGTTCTTC. It codes for CASSFSSGTGNNEQFF.

The genes are TRBV14 and TRBJ1-1; D remains unclear. CDR1 is SGHDN and CDR2 is FVKESK in the germline V gene. The CDR3 is made up of 14 amino acids. V shed 3 bases and J shed 0 bases, with 8 bases lying between them. This CDR3 is CASSHLRMNTEAFF. The CDR3 nucleotides read TGTGCCAGCAGCCACCTCAGGATGAACACTGAAGCTTTCTTT.

The rearrangement uses TRBV18 and TRBJ2-7; perhaps TRBD2 as D (5 bases). V dropped 3 bases and J dropped 6 bases, with 18 bases sitting between them. There are 15 residues in the CDR3. Germline V gene data show CDR1 as KGHSH and CDR2 as LQKENI. CDR3 nucleotides: TGTGCCAGCTCACCCGGGGTGCTTACCTTGGGCGAGCAGTACTTC. Residues: CASSPGVLTLGEQYF.

This clone occurred a few times. J is TRBJ1-6 and V is TRBV5-6; D may be TRBD1 (5 bases). The V gene's germline CDR1 is SGHDT and CDR2 YYEEEE. V was clipped by 3 bases and J by 11 bases, with 12 bases between them. This CDR3 has 13 amino acids. The CDR3 protein is CASSWELGAPLHF. CDR3 DNA sequence: TGTGCCAGCAGCTGGGAGCTGGGGGCACCCCTCCACTTT.

V is TRBV24-1 and J is TRBJ2-3, with 9 bases identical to TRBD2. The CDR3 runs 17 residues. Germline V gene data show CDR1 as KGHDR and CDR2 as SFDVKD. With 1 base clipped from V and 3 bases from J, the junction kept 7 bases outside the gene matches. The DNA of the CDR3 is TGTGCCACCAGTGATTTTTCAGCGGGAGGTCGAACAGATACGCAGTATTTT. Amino acids: CATSDFSAGGRTDTQYF.

This chain links TRBV18 with TRBJ2-7; no firm D call. The CDR3 runs to 13 residues. Trimming shortened V by 6 bases and J by 1 base, and 10 bases separated the two germline ends. Germline-derived CDR1 and CDR2 are KGHSH and LQKENI. The CDR3 DNA is TGTGCCAGCTCCCTCCTATCTTCCTACGAGCAGTACTTC. Its protein is CASSLLSSYEQYF.

This clone has just a few counts. The chain uses TRBV5-1 and TRBJ1-4; TRBD1 is a possible D gene (5 bases). CDR1 is SGHRS and CDR2 is YFSETQ in the germline V gene. The CDR3 consists of 19 residues. Deletions cut 1 base from V and 6 bases from J, with 25 bases between. The CDR3 coding sequence is TGCGCCAGCAGCTTGAATATTGGGACTGGCCTTACTACGGATGAAAAACTGTTTTTT. Amino acid sequence: CASSLNIGTGLTTDEKLFF. Complete variable domain (other parts from reference TRBV5-1 and TRBJ1-4): KAGVTQTPRYLIKTRGQQVTLSCSPISGHRSVSWYQQTPGQGLQFLFEYFSETQRNKGNFPGRFSGRQFSNSRSEMNVSTLELGDSALYLCASSLNIGTGLTTDEKLFFGSGTQLSVL.

The chain uses TRBV9 and TRBJ2-7, with TRBD1 identical over 7 bases. Germline trimming cut 0 bases from V and 3 bases from J; bases unmatched to any gene: 6. Germline lookup yields CDR1 SGDLS and CDR2 YYNGEE. The CDR3 runs to 15 residues. The CDR3 region is CASSVEGTEFYEQYF. CDR3 nucleotides: TGTGCCAGCAGCGTAGAGGGGACAGAGTTCTACGAGCAGTACTTC.

The V call is TRBV19, the J call TRBJ1-1; 10 nucleotides align to TRBD1. V lost 8 bases and J lost 2; bases outside the gene matches: 5. The CDR3 contains 14 residues. CDR1 and CDR2 from the germline V gene are LNHDA and SQIVND (reference sequence). The chain's CDR3 is CASAQTGGNTEAFF. In DNA, the CDR3 is TGTGCCAGTGCGCAGACAGGGGGCAACACTGAAGCTTTCTTT.

This clone was seen more than once but under ten times. The chain carries TRBV5-1 and TRBJ1-3, with no clear D. The CDR3 runs to 15 residues. Trimming removed 0 bases from V and 4 bases from J, with 11 bases in between. Germline values: CDR1 SGHRS, CDR2 YFSETQ. The CDR3 region has the DNA TGCGCCAGCAGCTTGGATGCAGTATCCGGAAACACCATATATTTT. Encoded protein: CASSLDAVSGNTIYF. Using reference TRBV5-1 and TRBJ1-3 for the parts outside the CDR3, the full variable domain is KAGVTQTPRYLIKTRGQQVTLSCSPISGHRSVSWYQQTPGQGLQFLFEYFSETQRNKGNFPGRFSGRQFSNSRSEMNVSTLELGDSALYLCASSLDAVSGNTIYFGEGSWLTVV.

The chain uses TRBV2 and TRBJ1-1; D possibly corresponds to TRBD1 (5 bases). Deletions cut 6 bases from V and 0 bases from J, with 11 bases between. From germline, CDR1 is SNHLY and CDR2 FYNNEI. The CDR3 has 14 amino acids. The CDR3 loop reads CASREGLVNTEAFF. CDR3 nucleotide sequence: TGTGCCAGCAGAGAGGGACTGGTGAACACTGAAGCTTTCTTT.

This rearrangement joins TRBV3-1 (or the pseudogene TRBV3-2) to TRBJ2-3; TRBD2 agrees at 10 bases. The CDR3 has 15 amino acids. Germline CDR1 reads LGHDT; CDR2 reads YNNKEL (reference sequence). With V trimmed by 4 bases and J by 2 bases, 3 bases remained unmatched. This CDR3 reads CASSRLAGVTDTQYF. CDR3 DNA: TGTGCCAGCAGCCGTCTAGCGGGGGTCACAGATACGCAGTATTTT.

This rearrangement joins TRBV5-5 to TRBJ1-1; no clear D gene. Per germline, CDR1 SGHKS and CDR2 YYEKEE (reference sequence). V was pared by 2 bases and J by 0 bases, with 23 bases between. The CDR3 is 19 amino acids. CDR3 sequence reads: CASSFRGVEGAVMNTEAFF. The CDR3 DNA reads TGTGCCAGCAGCTTCCGGGGAGTGGAGGGCGCTGTCATGAACACTGAAGCTTTCTTT.